This is a list of T cell receptor beta chains from one sample in a study of blood T cell repertoires in COVID-19. Generated by immunoSEQ multiplex PCR, the TCRdb table keeps only in-frame clones and is missing some. The data show 300,000 to 350,000 clones, with over 75% seen just once and around 5% held by the top ten. Sequenced: PBMCs or T cells enriched from blood (not recorded which). The receptors derive from a man under 40 who had recovered from COVID-19. The CDR3 runs from the conserved cysteine through the conserved F or W. The D gene is left open where the match is weak. Where a row states a size, it is once, few, many or the class of an expanded clone; other rows omit it.

DNA: TGTGCCAGCAGTTACTCGGACTCGAACAATGAGCAGTTCTTC
CDR3: CASSYSDSNNEQFF
size: .
V: TRBV6-8
J: TRBJ2-1
D: .

DNA: TGTGCCAGTAGTACCCACAGGGTCTCTGGGGCCAACGTCCTGACTTTC
CDR3: CASSTHRVSGANVLTF
size: .
V: TRBV19
J: TRBJ2-6
D: .

DNA: TGTGCCAGCAGTGAGGCAGGGATCCATGGCTACACCTTC
CDR3: CASSEAGIHGYTF
size: few
V: TRBV6-1
J: TRBJ1-2
D: .

DNA: TGTGCCAGCAGCTTTCTAGCGGGGGGGCATGGTGAGCAGTTCTTC
CDR3: CASSFLAGGHGEQFF
size: .
V: TRBV11-2
J: TRBJ2-1
D: TRBD2

DNA: TGTGCCAGCAGCGTGACAGGGTTTGACGAGCAGTACTTC
CDR3: CASSVTGFDEQYF
size: .
V: TRBV7-9
J: TRBJ2-7
D: TRBD1

DNA: TGTGCCAGCAGCTTAGGGGGACAGGCCGATGAAAAACTGTTTTTT
CDR3: CASSLGGQADEKLFF
size: .
V: TRBV13
J: TRBJ1-4
D: TRBD1

DNA: TGCGCCAGCAGTGACCCGACAGGCCTAGGAACCCAGTACTTC
CDR3: CASSDPTGLGTQYF
size: .
V: TRBV10-1
J: TRBJ2-5
D: .

DNA: TGCGCCAGCAGCTTTCTCCTATTAGGACAGGGGGCAGAGACCCAGTACTTC
CDR3: CASSFLLLGQGAETQYF
size: .
V: TRBV5-1
J: TRBJ2-5
D: TRBD1

DNA: TGTGCCAGCAGCCACGGCAGGGGTGGAGAAAAACTGTTTTTT
CDR3: CASSHGRGGEKLFF
size: once
V: TRBV3-1/TRBV3-2
J: TRBJ1-4
D: .

DNA: TGTGCCAGCAGCAGTTGGGGTAGCGGGAGACAAGAGACCCAGTACTTC
CDR3: CASSSWGSGRQETQYF
size: .
V: TRBV3-1/TRBV3-2
J: TRBJ2-5
D: TRBD2

DNA: TGTGCCAGCAGTTCTTATGGACAGGGGGCACACCGGCGCAATCAGCCCCAGCATTTT
CDR3: CASSSYGQGAHRRNQPQHF
size: .
V: TRBV27
J: TRBJ1-5
D: TRBD1

DNA: TGTGCCACCAGTGATTCAAATAGCAATCAGCCCCAGCATTTT
CDR3: CATSDSNSNQPQHF
size: .
V: TRBV24-1
J: TRBJ1-5
D: .

DNA: TGTGCCAGCAGACGAACTAGCGGAACCTTTTACGAGCAGTACTTC
CDR3: CASRRTSGTFYEQYF
size: .
V: TRBV5-8
J: TRBJ2-7
D: TRBD2

DNA: TGTGCCAGTAGTATAGATCGGACAGGCCCTTCGACGCCCCTCCACTTT
CDR3: CASSIDRTGPSTPLHF
size: .
V: TRBV19
J: TRBJ1-6
D: TRBD1

DNA: TGCGCCAGCAGAGTCACTAGCGGGGGGGCCCTCCAAGAGACCCAGTACTTC
CDR3: CASRVTSGGALQETQYF
size: once
V: TRBV5-1
J: TRBJ2-5
D: TRBD2

DNA: TGTGCCAGCAGTCCCTCACTAGCCAAAAACATTCAGTACTTC
CDR3: CASSPSLAKNIQYF
size: .
V: TRBV27
J: TRBJ2-4
D: .

DNA: TGCGCCAGCAGCCGTCAGGGTCAAGACACTGAAGCTTTCTTT
CDR3: CASSRQGQDTEAFF
size: .
V: TRBV5-1
J: TRBJ1-1
D: .

DNA: TGTGCCAGCAGCTTAGTGCGGGGGGTTAATGAGCAGTTCTTC
CDR3: CASSLVRGVNEQFF
size: .
V: TRBV7-2
J: TRBJ2-1
D: TRBD2

DNA: TGTGCCAGCAGCGCAATACAGAACACTGAAGCTTTCTTT
CDR3: CASSAIQNTEAFF
size: .
V: TRBV3-1/TRBV3-2
J: TRBJ1-1
D: .

DNA: TGTGCCAGCAGAAGAAGGACTAGCGGGGACCTCGATGAGCAGTTCTTC
CDR3: CASRRRTSGDLDEQFF
size: .
V: TRBV27
J: TRBJ2-1
D: TRBD2

DNA: TGTGCCAGCAGCTTAGGGGTCCGGGTAGGAGGAAACACCATATATTTT
CDR3: CASSLGVRVGGNTIYF
size: .
V: TRBV13
J: TRBJ1-3
D: .

DNA: TGTGCCAGCAGCTTTTCGGGGTACAATGAAAAACTGTTTTTT
CDR3: CASSFSGYNEKLFF
size: .
V: TRBV5-4
J: TRBJ1-4
D: .

DNA: TGTGCCAGTAGTAGCTGGCTCGAGGTGGGCTACGAGCAGTACTTC
CDR3: CASSSWLEVGYEQYF
size: .
V: TRBV19
J: TRBJ2-7
D: .

DNA: TGCGCCAGCAGCCACCGCCTCCCTAGCGGGGGGTCCTCCTACGAGCAGTACTTC
CDR3: CASSHRLPSGGSSYEQYF
size: .
V: TRBV4-1
J: TRBJ2-7
D: TRBD2

DNA: TGTGCCACCAGCAGAGTGGGGGCGCCGGGTTTGGACGAAAAACTGTTTTTT
CDR3: CATSRVGAPGLDEKLFF
size: once
V: TRBV15
J: TRBJ1-4
D: .

DNA: TGTGCCAGCAGCTTAGGGGGACACCCGAACACTGAAGCTTTCTTT
CDR3: CASSLGGHPNTEAFF
size: .
V: TRBV7-9
J: TRBJ1-1
D: .

DNA: TGCGCCAGCAGCCAAGGGGCGGCTAGCGGTACAGATACGCAGTATTTT
CDR3: CASSQGAASGTDTQYF
size: once
V: TRBV4-1
J: TRBJ2-3
D: TRBD2

DNA: TGTGCCACCAGTGATTTCAGGGCCAATCAGCCCCAGCATTTT
CDR3: CATSDFRANQPQHF
size: .
V: TRBV24-1
J: TRBJ1-5
D: .

DNA: TGTGCCAGCAGTTATGGTAAGGGGGCCTACGAGCAGTACTTC
CDR3: CASSYGKGAYEQYF
size: .
V: TRBV6-2/TRBV6-3
J: TRBJ2-7
D: .

DNA: TGCGCCAGCAGTCGTGAACAACACGGGACAGGTACCTACGAGCAGTACTTC
CDR3: CASSREQHGTGTYEQYF
size: .
V: TRBV23-1
J: TRBJ2-7
D: TRBD1

DNA: TGTGCCAGCAGCCCCCTCATCGGACTAGCGGGAGAGACCCAGTACTTC
CDR3: CASSPLIGLAGETQYF
size: .
V: TRBV3-1/TRBV3-2
J: TRBJ2-5
D: TRBD2

DNA: TGTGCCAGCGGCCGGACAGGGCGTAATTTT
CDR3: CASGRTGRNF
size: .
V: TRBV28
J: TRBJ1-5
D: TRBD1

DNA: TGTGCCAGCGGGAGGCTAGCGGGGAGTGAGCAGTTCTTC
CDR3: CASGRLAGSEQFF
size: .
V: TRBV6-5
J: TRBJ2-1
D: TRBD2

DNA: TGTGCCAGCAGCCGGACAGGGGATGAATCACCCCTCCACTTT
CDR3: CASSRTGDESPLHF
size: .
V: TRBV5-6
J: TRBJ1-6
D: TRBD1

DNA: TGTGCCAGTAGTCCTGCAGTAGGGGGCGGCCCGAGCTACACCTTC
CDR3: CASSPAVGGGPSYTF
size: .
V: TRBV19
J: TRBJ1-2
D: TRBD1

DNA: TGTGCCAGCAGCCAGAACAGGGGGGAGACCCAGTACTTC
CDR3: CASSQNRGETQYF
size: .
V: TRBV14
J: TRBJ2-5
D: TRBD1

DNA: TGTGCCAGCAGCTTAAGGGCTAGCGGTATAACAGATACGCAGTATTTT
CDR3: CASSLRASGITDTQYF
size: .
V: TRBV7-3
J: TRBJ2-3
D: TRBD2

DNA: TGTGCCAGCAGCTTAAACCGAGAGAATAGCAATCAGCCCCAGCATTTT
CDR3: CASSLNRENSNQPQHF
size: .
V: TRBV11-3
J: TRBJ1-5
D: .

DNA: TGTGCCAGCAGTTTGGCGGGGGGTAGGACTGAAGCTTTCTTT
CDR3: CASSLAGGRTEAFF
size: .
V: TRBV28
J: TRBJ1-1
D: .

DNA: TGTGCCAGCAGCAAAGTTCGCAGGGGAATGAACACTGAAGCTTTCTTT
CDR3: CASSKVRRGMNTEAFF
size: .
V: TRBV21-1
J: TRBJ1-1
D: .

DNA: TGTGCCAGCAACGGGGGGGGCCTCTCTGGAAACACCATATATTTT
CDR3: CASNGGGLSGNTIYF
size: once
V: TRBV3-1/TRBV3-2
J: TRBJ1-3
D: .

DNA: TGTGCCAGTAGTCCGGGACAGTTAAATTCACCCCTCCACTTT
CDR3: CASSPGQLNSPLHF
size: .
V: TRBV19
J: TRBJ1-6
D: TRBD1

DNA: TGTGCCAGCAGCTTAGCTGGGACTCCGAACACCGGGGAGCTGTTTTTT
CDR3: CASSLAGTPNTGELFF
size: .
V: TRBV7-9
J: TRBJ2-2
D: .

DNA: TGTGCCAGCAGCTTAAGACAGGCCCCCTACAATGAGCAGTTCTTC
CDR3: CASSLRQAPYNEQFF
size: .
V: TRBV11-3
J: TRBJ2-1
D: .

DNA: TGTGCCAGCAGTTTCGGAGGTGAAGGGGGCACTGAAGCTTTCTTT
CDR3: CASSFGGEGGTEAFF
size: .
V: TRBV27
J: TRBJ1-1
D: .

DNA: TGTGCCAGCAGCCATGAGGCCGTCCTACGGCCGGAGCAGTTCTTC
CDR3: CASSHEAVLRPEQFF
size: .
V: TRBV7-3
J: TRBJ2-1
D: .

DNA: TGTGCCAGCAAGGGAGTTGAACAGGGTTACCCCAAAAACATTCAGTACTTC
CDR3: CASKGVEQGYPKNIQYF
size: .
V: TRBV3-1/TRBV3-2
J: TRBJ2-4
D: .

DNA: TGTGCCAGCAGCTTCCGGGACAGGGGACGGAATGAGCAGTTCTTC
CDR3: CASSFRDRGRNEQFF
size: .
V: TRBV7-2
J: TRBJ2-1
D: TRBD1

DNA: TGTGCCAGCAGGTCCTCGACGGGGGGGCGCACAGATACGCAGTATTTT
CDR3: CASRSSTGGRTDTQYF
size: .
V: TRBV3-1/TRBV3-2
J: TRBJ2-3
D: TRBD2

DNA: TGTGCCAGCAGTCCCGGCTCGATGGGACTCCTTAAAGGGTCTTACAATGAGCAGTTCTTC
CDR3: CASSPGSMGLLKGSYNEQFF
size: .
V: TRBV28
J: TRBJ2-1
D: .

DNA: TGTGCCAGCAGCAAAGCATTTTGGGGGGGGAGCTCCTACGAGCAGTACTTC
CDR3: CASSKAFWGGSSYEQYF
size: once
V: TRBV21-1
J: TRBJ2-7
D: .

DNA: TGTGCCAGCAGTTTACGGACAGGGCGTGGGAAAAACACCATATATTTT
CDR3: CASSLRTGRGKNTIYF
size: .
V: TRBV28
J: TRBJ1-3
D: TRBD1

DNA: TGTGCCAGCAGTCCCCCCTCCTCCTACGAGCAGTACTTC
CDR3: CASSPPSSYEQYF
size: .
V: TRBV6-5
J: TRBJ2-7
D: .

DNA: TGTGCCAGCAGCTGCAGCTACGAGCAGTACTTC
CDR3: CASSCSYEQYF
size: .
V: TRBV21-1
J: TRBJ2-7
D: .

DNA: TGTGCCAGCCAGATAGGGGGTGAGACAGCCTATAGCAATCAGCCCCAGCATTTT
CDR3: CASQIGGETAYSNQPQHF
size: .
V: TRBV21-1
J: TRBJ1-5
D: .

DNA: TGTGCCAGCAGCAAAGAGAAGGAGGGGCGAGAGACCCAGTACTTC
CDR3: CASSKEKEGRETQYF
size: once
V: TRBV21-1
J: TRBJ2-5
D: .

DNA: TGTGCCAGCAGCTTGGTACAGGGGACGCAAGAGACCCAGTACTTC
CDR3: CASSLVQGTQETQYF
size: .
V: TRBV5-4
J: TRBJ2-5
D: TRBD1

DNA: TGTGCCAGCAGCAGACTCAGCTCTGGGGCCAACGTCCTGACTTTC
CDR3: CASSRLSSGANVLTF
size: .
V: TRBV6-2/TRBV6-3
J: TRBJ2-6
D: .

DNA: TGCGCCAGCAGCTGGACAGGGGGGTACAATGAGCAGTTCTTC
CDR3: CASSWTGGYNEQFF
size: .
V: TRBV5-1
J: TRBJ2-1
D: TRBD1